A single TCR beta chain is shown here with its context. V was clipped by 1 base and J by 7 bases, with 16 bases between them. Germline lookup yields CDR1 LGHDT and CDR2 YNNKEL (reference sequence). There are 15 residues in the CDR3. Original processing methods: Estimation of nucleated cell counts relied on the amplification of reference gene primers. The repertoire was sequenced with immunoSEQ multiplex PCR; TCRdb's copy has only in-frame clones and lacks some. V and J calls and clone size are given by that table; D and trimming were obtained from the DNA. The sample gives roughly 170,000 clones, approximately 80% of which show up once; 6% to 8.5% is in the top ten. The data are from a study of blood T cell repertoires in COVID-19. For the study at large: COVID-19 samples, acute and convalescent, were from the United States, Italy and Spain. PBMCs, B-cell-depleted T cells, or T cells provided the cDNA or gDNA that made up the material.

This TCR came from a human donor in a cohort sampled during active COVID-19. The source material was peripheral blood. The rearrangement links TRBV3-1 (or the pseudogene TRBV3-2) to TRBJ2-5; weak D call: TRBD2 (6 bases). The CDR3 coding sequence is TGTGCCAGCAGCCAAGGGCGGGGCACCAGTGGGACCCAGTACTTC. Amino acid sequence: CASSQGRGTSGTQYF.